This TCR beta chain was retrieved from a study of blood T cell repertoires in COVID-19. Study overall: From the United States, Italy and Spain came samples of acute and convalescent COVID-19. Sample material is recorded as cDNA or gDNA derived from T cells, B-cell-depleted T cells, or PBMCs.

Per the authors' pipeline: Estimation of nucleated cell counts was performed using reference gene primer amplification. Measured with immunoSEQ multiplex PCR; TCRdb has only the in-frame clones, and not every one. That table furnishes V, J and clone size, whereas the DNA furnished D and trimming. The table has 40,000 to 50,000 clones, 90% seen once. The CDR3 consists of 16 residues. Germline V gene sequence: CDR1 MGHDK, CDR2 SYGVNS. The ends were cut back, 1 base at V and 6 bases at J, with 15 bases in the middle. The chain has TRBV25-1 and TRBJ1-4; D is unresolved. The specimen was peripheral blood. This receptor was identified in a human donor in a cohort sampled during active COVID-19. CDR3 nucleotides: TGTGCCAGCAGTGAATCTCTCGGGGAGTCGGATGAAAAACTGTTTTTT. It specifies CASSESLGESDEKLFF.